These T cell receptor beta chains were read from a single sample in a study of blood T cell repertoires in COVID-19. Clones were sequenced by immunoSEQ multiplex PCR, and TCRdb holds only the in-frame ones, with some missing. The sample holds about 100,000 clones; 65% to 75% are singletons and the top ten take about 5.9%. Input material: peripheral blood. These receptor sequences come from a man aged 80 or over with acute or convalescent COVID-19. Both conserved end residues are trimmed from each CDR3. Each record gives: V gene, J gene, CDR3 protein.

v_gene: TRBV7-6
j_gene: TRBJ1-2
CDR3aa: ASSSHGGDGYT

v_gene: TRBV5-4
j_gene: TRBJ2-5
CDR3aa: ASSLSGGSETQY

v_gene: TRBV5-1
j_gene: TRBJ1-3
CDR3aa: ASSLLANSGNTIY

v_gene: TRBV5-6
j_gene: TRBJ1-5
CDR3aa: ASSLGPAGQPQH

v_gene: TRBV7-9
j_gene: TRBJ2-3
CDR3aa: ASRSLGLGKDTQY

v_gene: TRBV11-2
j_gene: TRBJ2-2
CDR3aa: ASSFLSWYTGELF

v_gene: TRBV4-3
j_gene: TRBJ2-1
CDR3aa: ASSQEGSSGRIDARNEQF

v_gene: TRBV28
j_gene: TRBJ2-7
CDR3aa: ASSLPRSYEQY

v_gene: TRBV4-1
j_gene: TRBJ1-4
CDR3aa: ASSPELGKLF

v_gene: TRBV6-5
j_gene: TRBJ2-5
CDR3aa: ASSYGGLAGETQY

v_gene: TRBV3-1/TRBV3-2
j_gene: TRBJ2-7
CDR3aa: ASSAGTGAYEQY

v_gene: TRBV6-5
j_gene: TRBJ1-1
CDR3aa: ASRTGATEAF

v_gene: TRBV3-1/TRBV3-2
j_gene: TRBJ1-6
CDR3aa: ASTQRKTPGSVSSYNSPLH

v_gene: TRBV6-2/TRBV6-3
j_gene: TRBJ1-2
CDR3aa: ASSYPLENYGYT

v_gene: TRBV12-3/TRBV12-4
j_gene: TRBJ1-1
CDR3aa: ASSQGGTEAF

v_gene: TRBV7-8
j_gene: TRBJ1-2
CDR3aa: ASSLRAGGSNYGYT

v_gene: TRBV4-2
j_gene: TRBJ2-3
CDR3aa: ASSQDEGGTSTDTQY

v_gene: TRBV7-9
j_gene: TRBJ2-1
CDR3aa: ASSGPDYYNEQF

v_gene: TRBV10-3
j_gene: TRBJ2-2
CDR3aa: AISAETSGRPTGELF

v_gene: TRBV5-1
j_gene: TRBJ2-7
CDR3aa: ASSLVPREIDY

v_gene: TRBV12-3/TRBV12-4
j_gene: TRBJ1-1
CDR3aa: ASSLGGNTEAF

v_gene: TRBV6-6
j_gene: TRBJ1-2
CDR3aa: ASSYAGQIYGYT

v_gene: TRBV30
j_gene: TRBJ1-1
CDR3aa: AWGQNTEAF

v_gene: TRBV4-3
j_gene: TRBJ1-5
CDR3aa: ASSQDRGNQPQH

v_gene: TRBV7-2
j_gene: TRBJ1-1
CDR3aa: ASSLKYMNTEAF

v_gene: TRBV29-1
j_gene: TRBJ2-7
CDR3aa: SVAGLIGYEQY

v_gene: TRBV18
j_gene: TRBJ2-2
CDR3aa: ASSRSVNTGELF

v_gene: TRBV5-1
j_gene: TRBJ1-3
CDR3aa: ASSTGVLSGNTIY

v_gene: TRBV7-9
j_gene: TRBJ2-1
CDR3aa: ASSPAQGYNEQF

v_gene: TRBV2
j_gene: TRBJ1-1
CDR3aa: ASSEQGKLNTEAF

v_gene: TRBV5-4
j_gene: TRBJ2-7
CDR3aa: ASSPLTVGYEQY

v_gene: TRBV7-8
j_gene: TRBJ2-1
CDR3aa: ASSLASGNYNEQF

v_gene: TRBV28
j_gene: TRBJ1-3
CDR3aa: ASSLQGSGGNTIY

v_gene: TRBV12-5
j_gene: TRBJ1-1
CDR3aa: ASGPGQGYTEAF

v_gene: TRBV4-3
j_gene: TRBJ2-6
CDR3aa: ARSRGASGRSGANVLT

v_gene: TRBV5-4
j_gene: TRBJ2-7
CDR3aa: ASSLFDVRGSYEQY

v_gene: TRBV4-2
j_gene: TRBJ2-3
CDR3aa: ASSQNWERATDTQY

v_gene: TRBV10-3
j_gene: TRBJ2-7
CDR3aa: AISGGLGYEQY

v_gene: TRBV18
j_gene: TRBJ1-5
CDR3aa: ASSSNNGVKEPQH

v_gene: TRBV7-2
j_gene: TRBJ2-1
CDR3aa: ASSLLRRDEQF

v_gene: TRBV7-6
j_gene: TRBJ1-2
CDR3aa: ASSPISHEAGYGYT

v_gene: TRBV19
j_gene: TRBJ2-7
CDR3aa: ASSSTSGSSEQY

v_gene: TRBV7-2
j_gene: TRBJ1-6
CDR3aa: ASSLGALKSPLH

v_gene: TRBV10-2
j_gene: TRBJ2-3
CDR3aa: ASKGTSGSSDTQY

v_gene: TRBV27
j_gene: TRBJ1-6
CDR3aa: ASSWLQGALNSPLH